This T cell receptor beta chain was identified in a study of blood T cell repertoires in COVID-19. Study-level background: There were acute and convalescent COVID-19 samples, and they came from the United States, Italy and Spain. T cells, B-cell-depleted T cells, or PBMCs supplied cDNA or gDNA.

Grouping used clinical history reported by participants in a survey and questionnaire. Here immunoSEQ multiplex PCR was the method, and the copy in TCRdb shows in-frame clones only, minus some. The repertoire includes some 420,000 clones, 80% to 90% of them detected once, and 0.95% to 1.2% sits in the top ten. The CDR3 covers 16 residues. Germline-derived CDR1 and CDR2 are SGHTA and FQGNSA. The J segment lost 6 bases and the V segment lost 4 bases, leaving 12 bases of the junction unmatched. This sequence joins TRBV7-2 and TRBJ1-2; the match to TRBD1 covers 9 bases. Sequencing was performed on PBMCs or T cells enriched from blood (not recorded which). The TCR comes from a man aged 25 to 40 who had recovered from COVID-19. The CDR3 coding sequence is TGTGCCAGCAGCTCCAATACCGGGACAGGGAGCAATGGCTACACCTTC. Its protein is CASSSNTGTGSNGYTF. Using reference TRBV7-2 and TRBJ1-2 for the parts outside the CDR3, the full variable domain is GAGVSQSPSNKVTEKGKDVELRCDPISGHTALYWYRQSLGQGLEFLIYFQGNSAPDKSGLPSDRFSAERTGGSVSTLTIQRTQQEDSAVYLCASSSNTGTGSNGYTFGSGTRLTVV.